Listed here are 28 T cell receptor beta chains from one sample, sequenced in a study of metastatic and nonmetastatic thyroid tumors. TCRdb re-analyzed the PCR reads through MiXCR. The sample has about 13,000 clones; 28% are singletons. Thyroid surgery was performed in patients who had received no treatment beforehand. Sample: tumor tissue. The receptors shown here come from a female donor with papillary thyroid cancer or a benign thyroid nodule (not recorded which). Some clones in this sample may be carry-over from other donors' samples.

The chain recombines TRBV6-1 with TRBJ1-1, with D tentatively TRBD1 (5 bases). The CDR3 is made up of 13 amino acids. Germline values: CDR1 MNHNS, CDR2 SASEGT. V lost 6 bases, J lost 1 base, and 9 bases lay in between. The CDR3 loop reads CASRTDKNTEAFF. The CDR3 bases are TGTGCCAGCAGAACGGACAAGAACACTGAAGCTTTCTTT.

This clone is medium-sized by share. CDR3 DNA sequence: TGTGCCAGCAGTTTAAGACAGGGTTGGAGAAACGAGCAGTACTTC. This sequence encodes CASSLRQGWRNEQYF. The chain employs TRBV28 and TRBJ2-7; TRBD1 aligns across 7 bases. J lost 5 bases, V lost 2 bases, and 9 bases had no gene match. The CDR3 covers 15 residues. CDR1 is MDHEN, CDR2 SYDVKM, per germline. Combining the CDR3 with reference TRBV28 and TRBJ2-7 gives the whole variable domain DVKVTQSSRYLVKRTGEKVFLECVQDMDHENMFWYRQDPGLGLRLIYFSYDVKMKEKGDIPEGYSVSREKKERFSLILESASTNQTSMYLCASSLRQGWRNEQYFGPGTRLTVT.

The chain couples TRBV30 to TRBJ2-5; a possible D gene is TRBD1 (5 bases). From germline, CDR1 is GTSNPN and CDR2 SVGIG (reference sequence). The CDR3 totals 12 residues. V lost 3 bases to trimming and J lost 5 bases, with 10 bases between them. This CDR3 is CAWRQPGETQYF. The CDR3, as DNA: TGTGCCTGGAGGCAGCCAGGGGAGACCCAGTACTTC. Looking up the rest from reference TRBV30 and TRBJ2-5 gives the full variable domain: SQTIHQWPATLVQPVGSPLSLECTVEGTSNPNLYWYRQAAGRGLQLLFYSVGIGQISSEVPQNLSASRPQDRQFILSSKKLLLSDSGFYLCAWRQPGETQYFGPGTRLLVL.

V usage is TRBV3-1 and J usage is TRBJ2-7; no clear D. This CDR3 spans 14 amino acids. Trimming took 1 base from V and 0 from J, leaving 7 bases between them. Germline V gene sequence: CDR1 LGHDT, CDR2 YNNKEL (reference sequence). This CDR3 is CASSQATYSYEQYF. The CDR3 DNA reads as TGTGCCAGCAGCCAAGCAACCTACTCCTACGAGCAGTACTTC.

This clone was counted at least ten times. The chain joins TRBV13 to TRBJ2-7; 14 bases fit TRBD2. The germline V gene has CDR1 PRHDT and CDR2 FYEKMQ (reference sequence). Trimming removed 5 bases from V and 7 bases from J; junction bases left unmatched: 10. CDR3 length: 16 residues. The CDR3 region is CASSRGTSGSLQEQYF. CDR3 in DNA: TGTGCCAGCAGCAGAGGGACTAGCGGGAGTTTGCAGGAGCAGTACTTC.

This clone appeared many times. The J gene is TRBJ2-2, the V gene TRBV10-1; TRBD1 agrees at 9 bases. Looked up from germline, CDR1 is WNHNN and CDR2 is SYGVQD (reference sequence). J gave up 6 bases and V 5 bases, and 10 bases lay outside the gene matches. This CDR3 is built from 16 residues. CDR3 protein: CASSSRDRDVSGELFF. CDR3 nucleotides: TGCGCCAGCAGTTCCCGGGACAGGGATGTCTCCGGGGAGCTGTTTTTT.

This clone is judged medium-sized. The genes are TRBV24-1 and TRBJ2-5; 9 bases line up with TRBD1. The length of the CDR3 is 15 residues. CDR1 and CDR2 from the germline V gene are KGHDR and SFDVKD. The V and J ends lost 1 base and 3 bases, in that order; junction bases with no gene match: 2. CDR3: CATSDFDRGEETQYF. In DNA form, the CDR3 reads TGTGCCACCAGTGATTTTGACAGGGGGGAAGAGACCCAGTACTTC.

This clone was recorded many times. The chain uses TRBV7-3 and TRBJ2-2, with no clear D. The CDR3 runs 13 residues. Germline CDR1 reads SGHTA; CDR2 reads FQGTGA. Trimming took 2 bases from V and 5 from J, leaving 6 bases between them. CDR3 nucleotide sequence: TGTGCCAGCAGCTTACGAGATACCGGGGAGCTGTTTTTT. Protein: CASSLRDTGELFF. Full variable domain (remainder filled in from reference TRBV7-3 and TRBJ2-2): GAGVSQTPSNKVTEKGKYVELRCDPISGHTALYWYRQSLGQGPEFLIYFQGTGAADDSGLPNDRFFAVRPEGSVSTLKIQRTERGDSAVYLCASSLRDTGELFFGEGSRLTVL.

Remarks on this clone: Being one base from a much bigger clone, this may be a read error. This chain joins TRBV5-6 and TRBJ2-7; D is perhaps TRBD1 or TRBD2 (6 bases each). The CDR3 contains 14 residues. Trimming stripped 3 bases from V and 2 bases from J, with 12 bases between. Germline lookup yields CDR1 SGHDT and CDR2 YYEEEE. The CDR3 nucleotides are TGTGCCAGCAGCTGGGGGGCTAGCACCTACGAGCAGTACTTC. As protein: CASSWGASTYEQYF.

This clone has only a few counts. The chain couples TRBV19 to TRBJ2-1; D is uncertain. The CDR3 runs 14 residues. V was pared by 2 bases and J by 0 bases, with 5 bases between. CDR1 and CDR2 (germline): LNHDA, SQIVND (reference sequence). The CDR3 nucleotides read TGTGCCAGTAGTATAATCGGCTCCTACAATGAGCAGTTCTTC. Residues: CASSIIGSYNEQFF. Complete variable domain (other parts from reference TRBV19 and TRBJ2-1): DGGITQSPKYLFRKEGQNVTLSCEQNLNHDAMYWYRQDPGQGLRLIYYSQIVNDFQKGDIAEGYSVSREKKESFPLTVTSAQKNPTAFYLCASSIIGSYNEQFFGPGTRLTVL.

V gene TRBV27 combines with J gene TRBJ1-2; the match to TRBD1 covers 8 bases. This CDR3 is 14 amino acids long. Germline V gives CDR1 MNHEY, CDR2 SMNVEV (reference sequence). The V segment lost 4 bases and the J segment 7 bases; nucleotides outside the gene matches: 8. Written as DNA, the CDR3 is TGTGCCAGCAGTTCTGGACAGGGACGACGTGGCTACACCTTC. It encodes CASSSGQGRRGYTF.

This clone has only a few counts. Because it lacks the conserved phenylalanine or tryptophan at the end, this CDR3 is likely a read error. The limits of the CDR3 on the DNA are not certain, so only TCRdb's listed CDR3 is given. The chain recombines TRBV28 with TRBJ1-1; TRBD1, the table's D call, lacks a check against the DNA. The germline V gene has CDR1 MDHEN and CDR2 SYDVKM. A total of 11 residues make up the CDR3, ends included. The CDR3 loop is CASSTGNRDWI.

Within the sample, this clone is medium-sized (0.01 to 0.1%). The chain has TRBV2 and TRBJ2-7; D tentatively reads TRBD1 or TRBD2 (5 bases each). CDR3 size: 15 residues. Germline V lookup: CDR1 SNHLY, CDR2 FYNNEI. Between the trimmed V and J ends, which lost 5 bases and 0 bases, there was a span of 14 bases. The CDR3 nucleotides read TGTGCCAGCAGTTATACCGGGACCGCCTCCTACGAGCAGTACTTC. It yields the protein CASSYTGTASYEQYF.

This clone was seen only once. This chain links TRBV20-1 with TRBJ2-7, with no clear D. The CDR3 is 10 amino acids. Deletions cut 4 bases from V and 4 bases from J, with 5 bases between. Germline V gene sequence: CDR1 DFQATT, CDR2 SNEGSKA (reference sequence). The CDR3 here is CSATDYEQYF. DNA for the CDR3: TGCAGTGCTACCGATTACGAGCAGTACTTC.

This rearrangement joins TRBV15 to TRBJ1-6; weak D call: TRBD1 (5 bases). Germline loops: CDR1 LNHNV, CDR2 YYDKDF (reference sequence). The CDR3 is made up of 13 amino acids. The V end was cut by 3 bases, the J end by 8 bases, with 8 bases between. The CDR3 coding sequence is TGTGCCACCAGCAGGAGCAGGGATTCACCCCTCCACTTT. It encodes CATSRSRDSPLHF.

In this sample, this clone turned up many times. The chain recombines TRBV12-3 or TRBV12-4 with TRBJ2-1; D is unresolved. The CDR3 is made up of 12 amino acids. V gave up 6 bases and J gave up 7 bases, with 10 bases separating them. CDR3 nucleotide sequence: TGTGCCAGCAGGAATCCTAGTAATGAGCAGTTCTTC. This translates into CASRNPSNEQFF.

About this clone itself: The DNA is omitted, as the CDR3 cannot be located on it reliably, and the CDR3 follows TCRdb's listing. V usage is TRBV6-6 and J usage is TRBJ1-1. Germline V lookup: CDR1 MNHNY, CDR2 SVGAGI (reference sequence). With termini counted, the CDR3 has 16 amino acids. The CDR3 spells CASSYKCGEMNTEAFF.

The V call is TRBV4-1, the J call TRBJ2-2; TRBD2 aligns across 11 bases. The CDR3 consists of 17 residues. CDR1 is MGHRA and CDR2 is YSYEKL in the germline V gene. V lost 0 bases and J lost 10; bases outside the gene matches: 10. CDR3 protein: CASSQELAGGPRVELFF. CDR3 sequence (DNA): TGCGCCAGCAGCCAAGAATTAGCGGGAGGGCCACGGGTGGAGCTGTTTTTT.

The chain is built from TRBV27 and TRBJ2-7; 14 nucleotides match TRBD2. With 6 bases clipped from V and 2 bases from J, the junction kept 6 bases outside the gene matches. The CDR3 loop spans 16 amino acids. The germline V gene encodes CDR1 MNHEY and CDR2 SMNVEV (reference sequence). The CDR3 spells CASRLEGLAGAYEQYF. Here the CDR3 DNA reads TGTGCCAGCAGGCTCGAGGGACTAGCGGGAGCCTACGAGCAGTACTTC.

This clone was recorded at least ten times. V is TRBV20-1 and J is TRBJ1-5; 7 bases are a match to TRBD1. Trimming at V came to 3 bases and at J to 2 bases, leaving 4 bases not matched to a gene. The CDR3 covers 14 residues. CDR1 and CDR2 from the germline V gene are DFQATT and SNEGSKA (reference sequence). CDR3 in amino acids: CSAREGAGNQPQHF. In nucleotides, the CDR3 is TGCAGTGCTAGGGAGGGGGCGGGCAATCAGCCCCAGCATTTT.

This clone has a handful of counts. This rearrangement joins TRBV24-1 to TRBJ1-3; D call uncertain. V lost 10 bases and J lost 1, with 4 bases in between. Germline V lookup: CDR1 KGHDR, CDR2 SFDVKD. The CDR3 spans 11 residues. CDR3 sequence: CATSSGNTIYF. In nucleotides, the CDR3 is TGTGCCACAAGTTCTGGAAACACCATATATTTT.

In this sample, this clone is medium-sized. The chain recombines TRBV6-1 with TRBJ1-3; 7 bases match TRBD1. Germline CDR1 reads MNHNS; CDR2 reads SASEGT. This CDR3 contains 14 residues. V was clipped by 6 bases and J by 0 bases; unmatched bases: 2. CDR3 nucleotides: TGTGCCAGCAGGGACAGGTCCTCTGGAAACACCATATATTTT. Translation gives CASRDRSSGNTIYF.

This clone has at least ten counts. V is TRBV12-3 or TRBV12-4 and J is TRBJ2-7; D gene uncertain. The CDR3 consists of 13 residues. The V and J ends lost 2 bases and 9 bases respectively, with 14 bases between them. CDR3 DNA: TGTGCCAGCAGTTTAAAGGCACCACGGTGGCAGTACTTC. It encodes CASSLKAPRWQYF.

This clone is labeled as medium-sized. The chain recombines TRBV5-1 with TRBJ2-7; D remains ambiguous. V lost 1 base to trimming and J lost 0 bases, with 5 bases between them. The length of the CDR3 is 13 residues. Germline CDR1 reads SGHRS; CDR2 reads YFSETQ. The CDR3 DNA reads TGCGCCAGCAGCTTGACCGACTCCTACGAGCAGTACTTC. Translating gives CASSLTDSYEQYF.

The CDR3 here is CASTPATSGMSTYEQYF. In DNA, the CDR3 is TGTGCCAGCACCCCGGCGACTAGCGGGATGTCTACCTACGAGCAGTACTTC. V is TRBV7-8 and J is TRBJ2-7, with 11 bases lining up with TRBD2. This CDR3 is built from 17 residues. The V gene's germline CDR1 is SGHVS and CDR2 FQNEAQ. V was pared by 7 bases and J by 2 bases, with 13 bases of the junction left unmatched.

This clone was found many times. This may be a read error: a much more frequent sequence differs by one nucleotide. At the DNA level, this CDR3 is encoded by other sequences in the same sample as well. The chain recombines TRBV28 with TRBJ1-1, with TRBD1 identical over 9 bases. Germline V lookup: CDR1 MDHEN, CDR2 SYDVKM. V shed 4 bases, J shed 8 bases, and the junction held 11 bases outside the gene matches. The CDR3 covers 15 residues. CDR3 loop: CASSYRGQGSIEAFF. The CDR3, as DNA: TGTGCCAGCAGTTACCGGGGACAGGGCAGTATCGAAGCTTTCTTT. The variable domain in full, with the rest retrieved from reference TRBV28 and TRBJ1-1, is DVKVTQSSRYLVKRTGEKVFLECVQDMDHENMFWYRQDPGLGLRLIYFSYDVKMKEKGDIPEGYSVSREKKERFSLILESASTNQTSMYLCASSYRGQGSIEAFFGQGTRLTVV.

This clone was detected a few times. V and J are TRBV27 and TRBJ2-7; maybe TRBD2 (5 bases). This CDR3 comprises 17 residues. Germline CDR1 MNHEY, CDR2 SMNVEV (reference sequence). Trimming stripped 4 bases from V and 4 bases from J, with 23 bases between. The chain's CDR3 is CASSSGRCPGSGYEQYF. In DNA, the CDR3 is TGTGCCAGCAGTTCTGGGCGTTGTCCGGGATCGGGATACGAGCAGTACTTC.

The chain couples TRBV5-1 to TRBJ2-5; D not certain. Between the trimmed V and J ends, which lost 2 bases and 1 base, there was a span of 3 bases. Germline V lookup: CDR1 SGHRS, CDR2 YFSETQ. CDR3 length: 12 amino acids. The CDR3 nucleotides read TGCGCCAGCAGCTTTCCCCAAGAGACCCAGTACTTC. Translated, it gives CASSFPQETQYF. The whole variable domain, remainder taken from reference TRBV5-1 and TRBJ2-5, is KAGVTQTPRYLIKTRGQQVTLSCSPISGHRSVSWYQQTPGQGLQFLFEYFSETQRNKGNFPGRFSGRQFSNSRSEMNVSTLELGDSALYLCASSFPQETQYFGPGTRLLVL.